A single sample is the source of the 32 T cell receptor beta chains below, sequenced in a study of blood T cell repertoires in COVID-19. Assay: immunoSEQ multiplex PCR; the TCRdb copy retains only in-frame clones and omits some. The data show hundreds of thousands of clones, 75% to 90% seen once. The sequenced sample consisted of peripheral blood. These receptors were taken from a woman between 25 and 40 years old with active or convalescent COVID-19.

This clone has ten or more counts. The chain employs TRBV5-4 and TRBJ2-1; D not certain. The CDR3 runs to 14 residues. Germline loops: CDR1 SGHNT, CDR2 YYREEE (reference sequence). Trimming left V 5 bases short and J 7 bases short, with 16 bases between. CDR3 protein: CASRLLEIMNEQFF. The CDR3 region has the DNA TGTGCCAGCAGGTTACTGGAGATAATGAATGAGCAGTTCTTC. The variable domain in full, completed from reference TRBV5-4 and TRBJ2-1, reads ETGVTQSPTHLIKTRGQQVTLRCSSQSGHNTVSWYQQALGQGPQFIFQYYREEENGRGNFPPRFSGLQFPNYSSELNVNALELDDSALYLCASRLLEIMNEQFFGPGTRLTVL.

V is TRBV15 and J is TRBJ2-7; 8 positions match TRBD2. The CDR3 sequence is 15 residues long. V lost 3 bases and J lost 2; bases outside the gene matches: 6. Germline-derived CDR1 and CDR2 are LNHNV and YYDKDF (reference sequence). DNA of the CDR3: TGTGCCACCAGCAGGCGGGGGGAAATCCCCTACGAGCAGTACTTC. Translation gives CATSRRGEIPYEQYF.

The genes are TRBV4-1 and TRBJ1-3; possible D gene TRBD1, 6 bases. CDR1 MGHRA and CDR2 YSYEKL come from the germline V gene. The CDR3 is 16 amino acids. Trimming removed 1 base at V and 4 bases at J, with 14 bases between. CDR3 in DNA: TGCGCCAGCAGCCAAGTTGGCAGGGGTAACGGAAACACCATATATTTT. Translation: CASSQVGRGNGNTIYF.

The chain combines TRBV5-1 with TRBJ2-3; 9 bases agree with TRBD2. The CDR3 runs to 16 residues. Germline values: CDR1 SGHRS, CDR2 YFSETQ. The V gene end was trimmed by 4 bases and the J gene end by 2 bases; junction bases not matched to a gene: 8. The CDR3 here is CASSPSLAGPTDTQYF. CDR3 bases: TGCGCCAGCAGCCCCAGTCTAGCGGGACCCACAGATACGCAGTATTTT.

This sequence joins TRBV19 and TRBJ1-1; 8 bases are shared with TRBD1. V shed 8 bases, J shed 6 bases, and the junction held 11 bases outside the gene matches. The germline CDR1 and CDR2 sequences are LNHDA and SQIVND (reference sequence). The CDR3 is 14 amino acids. CDR3: CASHPLTGDPEAFF. Here the CDR3 DNA reads TGTGCCAGTCACCCGCTGACAGGGGACCCTGAAGCTTTCTTT.

The chain carries TRBV11-2 and TRBJ1-2, with D perhaps matching TRBD1 (6 bases). Germline V gives CDR1 SGHAT, CDR2 FQNNGV. V gave up 1 base and J gave up 6 bases, with 18 bases separating them. This CDR3 is built from 16 residues. The CDR3 here is CASSLALGGGRDGYTF. The CDR3 DNA reads TGTGCCAGCAGCTTAGCTTTAGGGGGGGGCAGGGATGGCTACACCTTC.

This CDR3 reads CASSYYTDGYTF. CDR3 coding DNA: TGTGCCAGCAGCTACTACACGGATGGCTACACCTTC. The chain links TRBV7-9 to TRBJ1-2, with D hard to call. Trimming shortened V by 4 bases and J by 6 bases, and 9 bases separated the two germline ends. CDR1 SEHNR and CDR2 FQNEAQ come from the germline V gene (reference sequence). The CDR3 runs 12 residues.

The chain employs TRBV6-5 and TRBJ1-1; 9 positions match TRBD1. Germline V gene sequence: CDR1 MNHEY, CDR2 SVGAGI. Unmatched junction bases numbered 1, after V lost 2 bases and J lost 6 bases. This CDR3 is built from 13 residues. The CDR3 nucleotides read TGTGCCAGCAGTTACCGACAGGGGGCTGAAGCTTTCTTT. Protein sequence: CASSYRQGAEAFF.

This clone was counted a single time. This chain joins TRBV10-3 and TRBJ1-2; TRBD1 agrees at 11 bases. The germline V gene encodes CDR1 ENHRY and CDR2 SYGVKD. The ends lost 0 bases at V and 6 bases at J; junction bases unmatched: 6. CDR3 length: 16 residues. Here the CDR3 DNA reads TGTGCCATCAGTGAGTCGGTGGGACAGGGGGTCGATGGCTACACCTTC. Its protein is CAISESVGQGVDGYTF.

The V gene is TRBV7-8, the J gene TRBJ2-5; 8 bases line up with TRBD2. Germline CDR1 reads SGHVS; CDR2 reads FQNEAQ. V shed 2 bases, J shed 4 bases, and the junction held 9 bases outside the gene matches. There are 16 residues in the CDR3. The chain's CDR3 is CASSLNSGGARETQYF. The CDR3 DNA reads as TGTGCCAGCAGCTTAAACTCCGGGGGGGCCCGAGAGACCCAGTACTTC.

CDR3 region: CASSFTGYGYTF. The CDR3, as DNA: TGTGCCAGCAGCTTTACCGGCTATGGCTACACCTTC. The chain uses TRBV5-6 and TRBJ1-2; D is uncertain. From germline, CDR1 is SGHDT and CDR2 YYEEEE. V was clipped by 2 bases and J by 4 bases, with 6 bases between them. The CDR3 is made up of 12 amino acids.

A single count supports this clone. The chain is built from TRBV5-1 and TRBJ2-1, with 7 nucleotides matching TRBD1. Germline CDR1 is SGHRS and CDR2 is YFSETQ. The ends lost 1 base at V and 3 bases at J; junction bases unmatched: 4. This CDR3 is built from 15 residues. The CDR3 coding sequence is TGCGCCAGCAGCTTGTCGTCAGGGGGCTACAATGAGCAGTTCTTC. Its protein is CASSLSSGGYNEQFF.

This chain joins TRBV2 and TRBJ2-2; 13 bases are shared with TRBD2. J was trimmed by 2 bases and V by 6 bases; bases with no gene match: 6. Germline V gives CDR1 SNHLY, CDR2 FYNNEI. The CDR3 has 17 residues. This chain's CDR3 is CASRGLAGRRNTGELFF. CDR3 sequence (DNA): TGTGCCAGCAGGGGACTAGCGGGGAGAAGAAACACCGGGGAGCTGTTTTTT.

This clone appeared once. The chain is built from TRBV4-1 and TRBJ2-5, with D possibly TRBD2 on 6 matching bases. The germline V gene has CDR1 MGHRA and CDR2 YSYEKL. The germline V and J ends were trimmed by 1 base and 2 bases, with 11 bases remaining between them. The CDR3 loop spans 15 amino acids. The chain's CDR3 is CASSQGLAEQETQYF. CDR3 in DNA: TGCGCCAGCAGCCAAGGATTAGCGGAGCAAGAGACCCAGTACTTC.

This chain connects TRBV27 to TRBJ1-1, with 7 bases fitting TRBD1. The junction had 14 bases not matched to a gene; V was cut back by 0 bases and J by 1 base. Germline values: CDR1 MNHEY, CDR2 SMNVEV (reference sequence). The CDR3 has 19 amino acids. This CDR3 reads CASSLSGSQGRGRNTEAFF. The CDR3 nucleotides are TGTGCCAGCAGTTTATCGGGTAGTCAGGGAAGGGGGCGGAACACTGAAGCTTTCTTT.

The chain couples TRBV10-2 to TRBJ2-7; D is possibly TRBD1 (5 bases). From germline, CDR1 is WSHSY and CDR2 SAAADI. This CDR3 has 14 amino acids. V was pared by 5 bases and J by 3 bases, with 14 bases between. The CDR3 DNA sequence: TGCGCCAGCAGTACCAGTGACAGCAACTACGAGCAGTACTTC. Residues: CASSTSDSNYEQYF.

The rearrangement joins TRBV28 to TRBJ1-1, with TRBD1 matching over 9 bases. CDR3 length: 13 amino acids. The germline V gene has CDR1 MDHEN and CDR2 SYDVKM. The ends lost 6 bases at V and 11 bases at J; junction bases unmatched: 10. CDR3 sequence: CASSLNRGPVAFF. CDR3 in DNA: TGTGCCAGCAGCTTAAACAGGGGGCCCGTGGCTTTCTTT. Full variable domain (remainder filled in from reference TRBV28 and TRBJ1-1): DVKVTQSSRYLVKRTGEKVFLECVQDMDHENMFWYRQDPGLGLRLIYFSYDVKMKEKGDIPEGYSVSREKKERFSLILESASTNQTSMYLCASSLNRGPVAFFGQGTRLTVV.

V is TRBV23-1 and J is TRBJ1-5; D is uncertain. TRBV23-1 is given ORF status, its function remaining uncertain. V lost 0 bases and J lost 0, with 15 bases in between. The CDR3 has 18 amino acids. The CDR3 DNA is TGCGCCAGCAGTCAATCCCGGGGTGAGGAGACTAGCAATCAGCCCCAGCATTTT. Translating gives CASSQSRGEETSNQPQHF.

The chain joins TRBV11-2 to TRBJ2-1; TRBD2 aligns across 12 bases. The CDR3 is 17 residues long. V dropped 5 bases and J dropped 6; count of bases not matched to a gene: 11. CDR1 and CDR2 from the germline V gene are SGHAT and FQNNGV. The CDR3 DNA reads as TGTGCCAGCAGCCCCCGGAAGACTAGCGGGAGTTTCAATGAGCAGTTCTTC. It translates to CASSPRKTSGSFNEQFF. The whole variable domain, remainder taken from reference TRBV11-2 and TRBJ2-1, is EAGVAQSPRYKIIEKRQSVAFWCNPISGHATLYWYQQILGQGPKLLIQFQNNGVVDDSQLPKDRFSAERLKGVDSTLKIQPAKLEDSAVYLCASSPRKTSGSFNEQFFGPGTRLTVL.

This rearrangement joins TRBV6-1 to TRBJ1-2; 8 bases map to TRBD1. The CDR3 runs to 15 residues. Trimming cost V 2 bases and J 3 bases; bases outside gene matches: 5. Germline-derived CDR1 and CDR2 are MNHNS and SASEGT. The CDR3 nucleotides are TGTGCCAGCAGTGAATCCGGGACAGGCTACTATGGCTACACCTTC. This encodes CASSESGTGYYGYTF.

The rearrangement links TRBV20-1 to TRBJ2-1; 7 bases fit TRBD1. The ends lost 3 bases at V and 0 bases at J; junction bases unmatched: 2. This CDR3 is built from 14 residues. From germline, CDR1 is DFQATT and CDR2 SNEGSKA (reference sequence). CDR3 amino acids: CSASGTDSYNEQFF. The CDR3 DNA is TGCAGTGCTAGTGGGACAGACTCCTACAATGAGCAGTTCTTC.

There are a few counts of this clone. The chain is built from TRBV4-1 and TRBJ2-2, with 8 bases identical to TRBD2. The V gene end was trimmed by 1 base and the J gene end by 6 bases; junction bases not matched to a gene: 7. Germline V lookup: CDR1 MGHRA, CDR2 YSYEKL. There are 16 residues in the CDR3. CDR3 DNA sequence: TGCGCCAGCAGCCAAGCGGGAGGGACGCCCCCCGGGGAGCTGTTTTTT. It specifies CASSQAGGTPPGELFF.

This clone was detected only a few times. V is TRBV5-1 and J is TRBJ1-3; D unresolved. Per germline, CDR1 SGHRS and CDR2 YFSETQ. V gave up 1 base and J gave up 3 bases, with 14 bases separating them. The CDR3 consists of 16 residues. The CDR3 bases are TGCGCCAGCAGCTTGACGGCAGGCAACGGTGGAAACACCATATATTTT. This translates into CASSLTAGNGGNTIYF.

The rearrangement links TRBV27 to TRBJ1-5; 8 nucleotides align to TRBD1. This CDR3 has 15 amino acids. Germline assignment: CDR1 MNHEY and CDR2 SMNVEV (reference sequence). The ends lost 5 bases at V and 4 bases at J; junction bases unmatched: 7. The CDR3 loop reads CASSEGTGANQPQHF. The DNA for the CDR3 is TGTGCCAGCAGTGAGGGGACAGGCGCGAATCAGCCCCAGCATTTT.

V gene TRBV3-1 (or the pseudogene TRBV3-2) combines with J gene TRBJ1-3; TRBD1 is a possible D gene (5 bases). The CDR3 spans 15 residues. V was cut by 3 bases and J by 1 base, with 10 bases left in between. Germline V gene lookup returns CDR1 LGHDT and CDR2 YNNKEL (reference sequence). CDR3 in amino acids: CASSHAGGSGNTIYF. Written as DNA, the CDR3 is TGTGCCAGCAGCCATGCGGGGGGATCTGGAAACACCATATATTTT.

V gene TRBV27 combines with J gene TRBJ2-7; 11 bases align to TRBD1. With 4 bases clipped from V and 5 bases from J, the junction kept 7 bases outside the gene matches. CDR3 size: 15 residues. Germline V gives CDR1 MNHEY, CDR2 SMNVEV (reference sequence). The CDR3 region is CASSSGTGGINEQYF. The CDR3 nucleotides are TGTGCCAGCAGTTCCGGGACAGGGGGGATTAACGAGCAGTACTTC.

The chain employs TRBV7-6 and TRBJ1-4; D remains ambiguous. V lost 2 bases and J 5 bases, leaving 21 bases between the germline ends. The germline CDR1 and CDR2 sequences are SGHVS and FNYEAQ. The CDR3 is made up of 18 amino acids. CDR3 DNA: TGTGCCAGCAGCTTATCAGGAGGACGGCGCCTCCCCAATGAAAAACTGTTTTTT. Protein sequence: CASSLSGGRRLPNEKLFF.

V is TRBV15 and J is TRBJ2-4; a weak D match, TRBD1 (6 bases). Per the germline V gene, CDR1 is LNHNV and CDR2 is YYDKDF (reference sequence). V was cut by 3 bases and J by 3 bases, with 6 bases left in between. This CDR3 contains 13 residues. The CDR3 region is CATSRDSKNIQYF. DNA of the CDR3: TGTGCCACCAGCAGGGACAGCAAAAACATTCAGTACTTC.

The rearrangement links TRBV27 to TRBJ1-2; TRBD1 matches at 8 bases. Germline lookup yields CDR1 MNHEY and CDR2 SMNVEV (reference sequence). The trim removed 2 bases at V and 8 bases at J, leaving 4 bases unmatched. The CDR3 is 13 amino acids. CDR3 sequence: CASSLQGAPGYTF. In nucleotides, the CDR3 is TGTGCCAGCAGTTTACAGGGGGCCCCGGGCTACACCTTC.

The chain links TRBV5-1 to TRBJ1-6; 7 bases match TRBD1. Trimming at V came to 4 bases and at J to 4 bases, leaving 14 bases not matched to a gene. The CDR3 is 18 residues long. Per the germline V gene, CDR1 is SGHRS and CDR2 is YFSETQ. This CDR3 reads CASSPGQVTNLYNSPLHF. The CDR3 nucleotides read TGCGCCAGCAGCCCAGGACAGGTAACAAACTTATATAATTCACCCCTCCACTTT.

V and J are TRBV5-6 and TRBJ1-1, with 8 bases identical to TRBD1. Germline-derived CDR1 and CDR2 are SGHDT and YYEEEE. This CDR3 has 13 residues. Losses at the gene ends were 3 bases for V and 5 bases for J; bases not matched to a gene: 3. CDR3 sequence reads: CASSSRGRTEAFF. CDR3 bases: TGTGCCAGCAGCTCCAGGGGGCGGACTGAAGCTTTCTTT.

The chain has TRBV18 and TRBJ1-1; D is unclear. CDR1 and CDR2 (germline): KGHSH, LQKENI. This CDR3 has 13 residues. Trimming removed 2 bases from V and 3 bases from J, with 7 bases in between. The CDR3, as DNA: TGTGCCAGCTCACCAAACGGAGACACTGAAGCTTTCTTT. Amino acids: CASSPNGDTEAFF.